These T cell receptor beta chains were read from a single sample in a study of blood T cells in healthy people across ages. TCRdb used MiXCR to reprocess the 5' RACE reads, holding one entry per CDR3 protein. The sample contains about 800,000 distinct CDR3 sequences, about 62% of which appear only once. Input material: blood. The receptors derive from a man between 25 and 39 years old in good health. Both conserved end residues are part of each CDR3. A D gene is named only where the DNA matches it firmly. Rows give clone size only sometimes, using once, few, many, or a class for an expanded clone.

TRBJ2-7	TRBV5-1	-	-	CASSYSGTTAYEQYF	TGCGCCAGCAGCTATTCCGGGACAACCGCCTACGAGCAGTACTTC
TRBJ2-4	TRBV11-2	-	-	CASSLRGPTGGIQYF	TGTGCCAGCAGCTTACGGGGGCCCACCGGGGGCATTCAGTACTTC
TRBJ2-1	TRBV3-1	TRBD2	-	CASSQDGAGALAYNEQFF	TGTGCCAGCAGCCAGGATGGAGCGGGAGCCTTGGCCTACAATGAGCAGTTCTTC
TRBJ2-7	TRBV7-2	-	-	CASSFPNFYEQYF	TGTGCCAGCAGCTTCCCAAACTTCTACGAGCAGTACTTC
TRBJ2-5	TRBV11-2	-	-	CASSLVPGHQLYNGQYF	TGTGCCAGCAGCTTAGTTCCGGGACATCAACTATACAATGGGCAGTACTTC
TRBJ2-4	TRBV19	-	-	CASSTHAGLAKNIQYF	TGTGCCAGTAGTACCCACGCGGGCCTAGCCAAAAACATTCAGTACTTC
TRBJ2-1	TRBV7-2	-	-	CASSPLPLQGSGEQFF	TGTGCCAGCAGCCCGCTCCCGTTACAAGGCTCGGGTGAGCAGTTCTTC
TRBJ1-2	TRBV12-3/TRBV12-4	TRBD1	few	CASSWRTGAKDGYTF	TGTGCCAGCAGTTGGAGGACAGGGGCCAAGGATGGCTACACCTTC
TRBJ2-7	TRBV5-1	TRBD2	many	CASSLSGGLEEQYF	TGCGCCAGCAGCTTAAGCGGGGGACTAGAAGAGCAGTACTTC
TRBJ2-1	TRBV29-1	-	once	CSVVWGTYNEQFF	TGCAGCGTTGTGTGGGGAACGTACAATGAGCAGTTCTTC
TRBJ1-2	TRBV28	TRBD1	-	CASSWGTEYYGYTF	TGTGCCAGCAGTTGGGGGACAGAATACTATGGCTACACCTTC
TRBJ2-7	TRBV7-7	TRBD2	-	CASSSQTSGSTHEQYF	TGTGCTAGCAGCTCTCAGACTAGCGGGAGTACCCATGAGCAGTACTTC
TRBJ1-1	TRBV20-1	-	few	CSARTVNTEAFF	TGCAGTGCAAGAACAGTTAACACTGAAGCTTTCTTT
TRBJ2-1	TRBV3-1	TRBD2	-	CASNQNPAGVSNEQFF	TGTGCCAGCAACCAGAATCCAGCGGGAGTTAGTAATGAGCAGTTCTTC
TRBJ2-1	TRBV29-1	-	-	CSVEGHPGGGRGSYNEQFF	TGCAGCGTTGAAGGGCACCCGGGTGGGGGAAGGGGCTCCTACAATGAGCAGTTCTTC
TRBJ1-6	TRBV7-2	TRBD1	few	CASSLVTGPWSPLHF	TGTGCCAGCAGCTTAGTGACAGGGCCATGGTCACCCCTCCACTTT
TRBJ2-7	TRBV7-2	TRBD2	few	CASSLEGLAVSYEQYF	TGTGCCAGCAGCTTAGAAGGGCTAGCGGTCTCCTACGAGCAGTACTTC
TRBJ2-1	TRBV19	-	-	CASSIGQPNEQFF	TGTGCCAGTAGTATAGGACAACCCAATGAGCAGTTCTTC
TRBJ2-3	TRBV29-1	-	-	CSVEEAPSTDTQYF	TGCAGCGTTGAAGAGGCGCCTAGCACAGATACGCAGTATTTT
TRBJ2-1	TRBV7-2	TRBD2	-	CASSLGTGRGYSTEQFF	TGTGCCAGCAGCTTAGGAACTGGGCGGGGGTATTCCACTGAGCAGTTCTTC
TRBJ1-6	TRBV6-5	-	-	CASGGDSPLHF	TGTGCCAGCGGGGGCGATTCACCCCTCCACTTT
TRBJ2-7	TRBV4-3	TRBD2	-	CTSSQFTGRGEQYF	TGCACCAGCAGCCAATTTACCGGGAGGGGGGAGCAGTACTTC
TRBJ2-5	TRBV10-1	-	few	CASSESSGVETQYF	TGCGCCAGCAGTGAGTCTTCAGGAGTGGAGACCCAGTACTTC
TRBJ1-2	TRBV12-3/TRBV12-4	-	-	CASSLPAGRRYGYTF	TGTGCCAGCAGTTTACCCGCAGGGCGACGCTATGGCTACACCTTC
TRBJ2-7	TRBV5-1	-	-	CASSLESVARTYEQYF	TGCGCCAGCAGCTTGGAGTCGGTGGCGAGGACCTACGAGCAGTACTTC
TRBJ1-2	TRBV19	-	-	CASRRTLGSGYTF	TGTGCCAGTAGGCGAACCTTAGGCTCTGGCTACACCTTC
TRBJ2-7	TRBV7-9	TRBD1	-	CASSPRWTGARSYEQYF	TGTGCCAGCAGCCCACGGTGGACAGGGGCTCGCTCCTACGAGCAGTACTTC
TRBJ2-1	TRBV4-1	TRBD2	-	CASSGSSGSVDEQFF	TGCGCCAGCAGTGGGTCTAGCGGGAGTGTTGATGAGCAGTTCTTC
TRBJ1-2	TRBV4-3	-	once	CASSQDGSQPRGYTF	TGCGCCAGCAGCCAAGACGGGAGTCAACCAAGGGGCTACACCTTC
TRBJ2-5	TRBV5-1	TRBD2	once	CASSALSGGYQETQYF	TGCGCCAGCAGCGCACTCAGCGGGGGGTACCAAGAGACCCAGTACTTC
TRBJ2-3	TRBV20-1	-	-	CSARNASTDTQYF	TGCAGTGCTAGAAATGCTAGCACAGATACGCAGTATTTT
TRBJ2-1	TRBV24-1	TRBD2	-	CATSGLAGKLVGLNEQFF	TGTGCCACCAGTGGACTAGCGGGAAAGCTGGTTGGTCTCAATGAGCAGTTCTTC
TRBJ2-1	TRBV15	TRBD2	once	CATGRMAGAYNEQFF	TGTGCCACCGGGAGGATGGCGGGGGCCTACAATGAGCAGTTCTTC
TRBJ2-7	TRBV7-9	TRBD2	-	CASSEAGGIYEQYF	TGTGCCAGCAGCGAAGCGGGGGGGATCTACGAGCAGTACTTC
TRBJ2-5	TRBV29-1	TRBD1	few	CSVGRGQGNQETQYF	TGCAGCGTTGGTAGAGGACAGGGGAACCAAGAGACCCAGTACTTC
TRBJ2-7	TRBV25-1	-	-	CASRGSLPYEQYF	TGTGCCAGCAGAGGATCCCTACCCTACGAGCAGTACTTC
TRBJ2-7	TRBV20-1	TRBD2	-	CSAAGTTYEQYF	TGCAGTGCAGCCGGGACTACTTACGAGCAGTACTTC
TRBJ2-1	TRBV6-5	TRBD2	-	CASSTLASGGVDEQFF	TGTGCCAGCAGTACCTTGGCTAGCGGGGGCGTTGATGAGCAGTTCTTC
TRBJ2-5	TRBV12-3/TRBV12-4	-	once	CASSPRGGVVSETQYF	TGTGCCAGCAGCCCGAGGGGCGGGGTCGTCTCGGAGACCCAGTACTTC
TRBJ2-7	TRBV6-5	TRBD1	once	CASSQRGDRGLHEQYF	TGTGCCAGCAGCCAGAGGGGGGACAGGGGGCTCCATGAGCAGTACTTC
TRBJ2-1	TRBV7-2	-	few	CASSPYGSGEQFF	TGTGCCAGCAGCCCCTACGGGTCGGGTGAGCAGTTCTTC
TRBJ1-2	TRBV20-1	-	once	CSARNAVGNYGYTF	TGCAGTGCTAGAAACGCGGTTGGAAACTATGGCTACACCTTC
TRBJ1-1	TRBV20-1	-	-	CSASRTVGTEAFF	TGCAGTGCTAGCCGAACCGTTGGCACTGAAGCTTTCTTT
TRBJ2-2	TRBV6-5	TRBD1	-	CASSTDRVGGELFF	TGTGCCAGCAGTACGGACAGGGTCGGCGGGGAGCTGTTTTTT
TRBJ2-3	TRBV7-2	-	-	CASSNLRSDTQYF	TGTGCCAGCAGCAACTTACGGAGCGATACGCAGTATTTT
TRBJ1-2	TRBV20-1	-	-	CSARDIRAGYGYTF	TGCAGTGCTAGAGATATCAGGGCAGGCTATGGCTACACCTTC
TRBJ2-3	TRBV2	-	few	CASRGVFSTDTQYF	TGTGCCAGCAGGGGAGTCTTTAGCACAGATACGCAGTATTTT
TRBJ2-1	TRBV2	-	-	CASSQTNQLSEQFF	TGTGCCAGCAGTCAGACAAACCAACTTAGTGAGCAGTTCTTC
TRBJ1-5	TRBV29-1	-	-	CSAGSNQPQHF	TGCAGCGCTGGTAGCAATCAGCCCCAGCATTTT
TRBJ2-1	TRBV7-2	-	-	CASSYLGGNEQFF	TGTGCCAGCAGCTACCTAGGGGGCAATGAGCAGTTCTTC
TRBJ2-7	TRBV27	-	-	CASSLAGKFHEQYF	TGTGCCAGCAGTTTAGCCGGGAAGTTCCACGAGCAGTACTTC
TRBJ1-6	TRBV12-3/TRBV12-4	-	-	CASSSHRGHSPLHF	TGTGCCAGCAGTTCCCACCGAGGACACTCACCCCTCCACTTT
TRBJ1-2	TRBV18	TRBD1	-	CASSDWTGPYGYTF	TGTGCCAGCTCAGACTGGACAGGGCCGTATGGCTACACCTTC
TRBJ2-1	TRBV20-1	-	-	CSARDLVVIREQFF	TGCAGTGCTAGAGATTTAGTAGTAATTCGCGAGCAGTTCTTC